The clone carrying this T cell receptor (beta chain) was counted only a few times. The antigen is not known. Regarding the study as a whole: Greatest tumor Treg TCR overlap was with tumor naive CD4+ cells. Whole repertoires were not studied in the larger cohort, only one V-J beta rearrangement. Tumor memory CD4+ T cell TCR gene usage was found to cluster with blood and lymph node memory CD4+ cells and with lymph node naive CD4+ cells.

Germline CDR1 reads SGHRS; CDR2 reads YFSETQ. The CDR3 has 14 amino acids. The V gene lost 4 bases and the J gene lost 7 bases, with 14 bases spanning the gap. Semi-nested PCR with Nested Universal Primer A followed constant-region reverse priming of full-length variable regions. TCRdb used MiXCR to reprocess the 5' RACE reads, holding one entry per CDR3 protein. Among tens of thousands of distinct CDR3 sequences listed, roughly 28% were seen once. The sorted Tregs were CD4+CD25+CD127-/low cells. This chain connects TRBV5-1 to TRBJ2-2, with D maybe TRBD2 (6 bases). Sequencing was carried out using tumor-infiltrating Tregs sorted from the breast tumor. This sequence originates from a female donor with breast cancer. CDR3 bases: TGCGCCAGCAGCCTGGGACTTATCAACGGGGAGCTGTTTTTT. Its protein product is CASSLGLINGELFF.